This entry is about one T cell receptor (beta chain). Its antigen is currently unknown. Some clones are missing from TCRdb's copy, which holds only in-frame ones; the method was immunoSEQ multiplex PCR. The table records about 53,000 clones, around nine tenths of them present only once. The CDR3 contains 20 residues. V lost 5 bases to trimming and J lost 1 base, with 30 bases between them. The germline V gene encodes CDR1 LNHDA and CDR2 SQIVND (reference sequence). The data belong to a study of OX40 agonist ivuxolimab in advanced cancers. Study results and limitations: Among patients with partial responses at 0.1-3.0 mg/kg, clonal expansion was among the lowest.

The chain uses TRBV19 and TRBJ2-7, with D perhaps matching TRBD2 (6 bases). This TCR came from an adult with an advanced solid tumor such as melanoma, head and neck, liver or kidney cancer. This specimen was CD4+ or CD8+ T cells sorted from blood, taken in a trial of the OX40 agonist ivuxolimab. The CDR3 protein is CASSPPVTSGRSSASYEQYF. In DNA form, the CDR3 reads TGTGCCAGTAGTCCCCCCGTGACCTCCGGTAGATCTAGCGCATCCTACGAGCAGTACTTC.